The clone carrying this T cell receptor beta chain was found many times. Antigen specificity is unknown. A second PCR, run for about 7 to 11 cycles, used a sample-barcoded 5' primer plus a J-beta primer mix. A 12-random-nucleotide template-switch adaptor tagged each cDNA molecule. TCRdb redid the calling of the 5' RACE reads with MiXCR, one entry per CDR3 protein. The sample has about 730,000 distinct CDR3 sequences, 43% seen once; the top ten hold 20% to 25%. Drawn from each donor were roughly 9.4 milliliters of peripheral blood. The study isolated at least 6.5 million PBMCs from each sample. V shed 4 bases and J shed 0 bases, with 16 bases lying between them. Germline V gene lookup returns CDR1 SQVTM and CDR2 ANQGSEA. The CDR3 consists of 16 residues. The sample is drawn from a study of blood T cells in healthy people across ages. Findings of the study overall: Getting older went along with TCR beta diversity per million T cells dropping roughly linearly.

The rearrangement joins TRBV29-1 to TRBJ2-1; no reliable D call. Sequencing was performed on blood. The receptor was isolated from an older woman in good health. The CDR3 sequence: CSVVGSAVSSYNEQFF. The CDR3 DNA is TGCAGCGTTGTAGGCTCGGCGGTCAGCTCCTACAATGAGCAGTTCTTC.